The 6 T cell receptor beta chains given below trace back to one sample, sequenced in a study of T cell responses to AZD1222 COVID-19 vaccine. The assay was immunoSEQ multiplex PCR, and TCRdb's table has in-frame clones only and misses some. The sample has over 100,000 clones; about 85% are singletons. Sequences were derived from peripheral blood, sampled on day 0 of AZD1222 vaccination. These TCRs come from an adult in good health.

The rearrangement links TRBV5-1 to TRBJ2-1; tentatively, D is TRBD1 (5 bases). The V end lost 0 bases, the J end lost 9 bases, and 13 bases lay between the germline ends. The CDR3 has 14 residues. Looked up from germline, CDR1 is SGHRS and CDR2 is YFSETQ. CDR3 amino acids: CASSLEGQGREQFF. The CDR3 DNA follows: TGCGCCAGCAGCTTGGAGGGGCAGGGCCGTGAGCAGTTCTTC.

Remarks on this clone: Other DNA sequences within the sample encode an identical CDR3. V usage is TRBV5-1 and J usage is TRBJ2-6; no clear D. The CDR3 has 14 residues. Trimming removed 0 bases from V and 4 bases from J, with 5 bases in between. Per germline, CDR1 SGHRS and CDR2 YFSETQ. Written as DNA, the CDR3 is TGCGCCAGCAGCTTGGACCCGGGGGCCAACGTCCTGACTTTC. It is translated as CASSLDPGANVLTF. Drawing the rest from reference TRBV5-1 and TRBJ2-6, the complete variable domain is KAGVTQTPRYLIKTRGQQVTLSCSPISGHRSVSWYQQTPGQGLQFLFEYFSETQRNKGNFPGRFSGRQFSNSRSEMNVSTLELGDSALYLCASSLDPGANVLTFGAGSRLTVL.

The CDR3 region is CASSPPASYNEQFF. The CDR3 bases are TGTGCCAGCAGCCCCCCCGCTAGCTACAATGAGCAGTTCTTC. The chain has TRBV5-4 and TRBJ2-1; D remains unclear. Germline V gene sequence: CDR1 SGHNT, CDR2 YYREEE (reference sequence). Trimming left V 4 bases short and J 3 bases short, with 11 bases between. The CDR3 has 14 residues. Variable domain in full (rest from reference TRBV5-4 and TRBJ2-1): ETGVTQSPTHLIKTRGQQVTLRCSSQSGHNTVSWYQQALGQGPQFIFQYYREEENGRGNFPPRFSGLQFPNYSSELNVNALELDDSALYLCASSPPASYNEQFFGPGTRLTVL.

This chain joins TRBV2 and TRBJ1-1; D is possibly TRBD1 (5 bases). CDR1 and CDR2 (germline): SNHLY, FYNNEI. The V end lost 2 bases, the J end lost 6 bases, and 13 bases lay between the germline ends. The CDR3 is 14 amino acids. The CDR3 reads CASSEFTGRSEAFF. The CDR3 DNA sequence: TGTGCCAGCAGTGAATTTACAGGCAGGTCTGAAGCTTTCTTT.

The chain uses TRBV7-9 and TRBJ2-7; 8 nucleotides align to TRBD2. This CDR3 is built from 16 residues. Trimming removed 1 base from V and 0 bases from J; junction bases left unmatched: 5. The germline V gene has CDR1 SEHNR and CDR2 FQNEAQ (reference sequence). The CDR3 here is CASSLGSSGLSYEQYF. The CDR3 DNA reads TGTGCCAGCAGCTTAGGGTCTAGCGGGCTCTCCTACGAGCAGTACTTC.

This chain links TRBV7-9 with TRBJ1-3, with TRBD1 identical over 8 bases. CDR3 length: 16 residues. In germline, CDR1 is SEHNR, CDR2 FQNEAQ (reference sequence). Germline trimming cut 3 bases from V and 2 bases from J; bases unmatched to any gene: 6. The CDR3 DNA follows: TGTGCCAGCAGCTTGGCCGACAGGGGCGCTGGAAACACCATATATTTT. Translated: CASSLADRGAGNTIYF.